This T cell receptor (beta chain) was identified during a study of patients with pleural tuberculosis. TCRdb itself ran the reads through MiXCR, one entry per CDR3 protein. The data hold tens of thousands of distinct CDR3 sequences, with approximately 7.9% observed a single time. This clonotype appeared many times. CDR3 length equals 14 residues. The germline V gene encodes CDR1 SGHAT and CDR2 FQDESV (reference sequence). Trimming pared 2 bases from V and 6 bases from J, leaving 11 bases between. The chain has TRBV11-1 and TRBJ2-1; no firm D call. The clonotype was recovered from a human donor with pleural tuberculosis. CDR3 sequence reads: CASSLSIRLNEQFF. For the CDR3, the DNA is TGTGCCAGCAGCTTAAGTATTCGACTCAATGAGCAGTTCTTC.